These 2 T cell receptor beta chains share one sample of origin, sequenced in a study of T-cell memory formation after mild COVID-19. TCRdb reprocessed the 5' RACE reads via MiXCR and lists one record per CDR3 protein. The data hold around 300,000 distinct CDR3 sequences, with 8.2% observed a single time. Sequencing used PBMCs or a T cell subset sorted from them (not recorded which). These TCRs come from a man younger than 35 who had mild COVID-19 (a few samples of this study predate the infection). Cell type and time point are not known.

This clonotype was seen ten or more times. The chain uses TRBV12-3 or TRBV12-4 and TRBJ1-4; D not resolved. The CDR3 is 11 amino acids. With 6 bases removed from V and 10 bases from J, the gap between germline ends came to 9 bases. The CDR3: CASRRLRKLFF. CDR3 bases: TGTGCCAGCAGAAGGTTGCGAAAACTGTTTTTT.

V gene TRBV11-2 combines with J gene TRBJ2-5; D not resolved. Trimming removed 0 bases from V and 5 bases from J, with 13 bases in between. CDR3 length: 15 residues. CDR1 and CDR2 (germline): SGHAT, FQNNGV. The CDR3 region is CASSLESGGRETQYF. CDR3 in DNA: TGTGCCAGCAGCTTAGAGTCTGGCGGCCGCGAGACCCAGTACTTC.